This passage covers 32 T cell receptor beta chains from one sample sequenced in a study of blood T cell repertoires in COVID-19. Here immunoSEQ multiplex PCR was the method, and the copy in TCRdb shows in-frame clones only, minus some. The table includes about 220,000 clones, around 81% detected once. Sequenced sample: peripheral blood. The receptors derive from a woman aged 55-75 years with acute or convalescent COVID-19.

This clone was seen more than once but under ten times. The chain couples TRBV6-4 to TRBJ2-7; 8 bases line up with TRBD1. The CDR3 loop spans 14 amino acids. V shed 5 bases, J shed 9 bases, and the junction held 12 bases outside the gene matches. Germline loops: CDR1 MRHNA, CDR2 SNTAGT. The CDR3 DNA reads TGTGCCAGCAGTATAAGGGACAGGACCGCGGGGCAGTACTTC. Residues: CASSIRDRTAGQYF.

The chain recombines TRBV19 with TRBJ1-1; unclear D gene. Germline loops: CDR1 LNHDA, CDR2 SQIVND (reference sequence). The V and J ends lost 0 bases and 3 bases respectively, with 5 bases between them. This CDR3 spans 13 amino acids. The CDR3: CASSIDTDTEAFF. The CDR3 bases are TGTGCCAGTAGTATAGATACGGACACTGAAGCTTTCTTT. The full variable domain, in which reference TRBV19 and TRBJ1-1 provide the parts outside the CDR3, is DGGITQSPKYLFRKEGQNVTLSCEQNLNHDAMYWYRQDPGQGLRLIYYSQIVNDFQKGDIAEGYSVSREKKESFPLTVTSAQKNPTAFYLCASSIDTDTEAFFGQGTRLTVV.

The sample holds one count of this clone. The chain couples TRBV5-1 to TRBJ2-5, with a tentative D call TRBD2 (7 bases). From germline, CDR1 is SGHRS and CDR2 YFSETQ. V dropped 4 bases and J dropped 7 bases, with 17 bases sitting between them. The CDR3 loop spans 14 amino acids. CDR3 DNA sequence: TGCGCCAGCAGCGGGGGACGGGGGGCTGGGACCCAGTACTTC. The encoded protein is CASSGGRGAGTQYF.

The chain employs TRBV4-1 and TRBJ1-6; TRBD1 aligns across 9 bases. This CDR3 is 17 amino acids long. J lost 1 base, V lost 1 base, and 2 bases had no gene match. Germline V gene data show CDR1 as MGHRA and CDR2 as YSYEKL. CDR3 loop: CASSQVGQGSYNSPLHF. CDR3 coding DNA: TGCGCCAGCAGCCAAGTGGGACAGGGATCCTATAATTCACCCCTCCACTTT.

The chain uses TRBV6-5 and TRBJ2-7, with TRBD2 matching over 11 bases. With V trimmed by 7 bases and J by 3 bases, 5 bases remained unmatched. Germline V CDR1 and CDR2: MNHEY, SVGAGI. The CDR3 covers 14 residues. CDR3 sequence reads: CASTLTSGNYEQYF. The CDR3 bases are TGTGCCAGCACCCTGACTAGCGGGAACTACGAGCAGTACTTC.

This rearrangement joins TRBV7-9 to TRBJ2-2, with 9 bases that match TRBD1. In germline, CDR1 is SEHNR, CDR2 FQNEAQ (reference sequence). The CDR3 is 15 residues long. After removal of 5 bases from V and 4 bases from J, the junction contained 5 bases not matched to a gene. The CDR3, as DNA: TGTGCCAGCAGCCACAGGGGGCGATCCACCGGGGAGCTGTTTTTT. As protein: CASSHRGRSTGELFF.

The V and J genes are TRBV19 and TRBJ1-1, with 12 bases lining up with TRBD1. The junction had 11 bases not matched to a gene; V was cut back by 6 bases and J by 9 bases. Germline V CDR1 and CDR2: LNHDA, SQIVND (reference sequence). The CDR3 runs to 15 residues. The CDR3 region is CASRDWDRGLGQAFF. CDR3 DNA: TGTGCCAGTAGGGATTGGGACAGGGGGCTTGGACAAGCTTTCTTT.

CDR3 DNA sequence: TGTGCCAGCAGCCCCCTGCGCGGGGACGGGATGAACACTGAAGCTTTCTTT. It is translated as CASSPLRGDGMNTEAFF. The gene calls are TRBV9 and TRBJ1-1; tentatively, D is TRBD1 (5 bases). CDR3 length: 17 residues. V was cut by 4 bases and J by 0 bases, with 19 bases left in between. Germline V CDR1 and CDR2: SGDLS, YYNGEE.

In DNA, the CDR3 is TGTGCCAGCAGTTCTATTCTAGGGGGCCATTCACCCCTCCACTTT. It encodes CASSSILGGHSPLHF. This chain links TRBV6-5 with TRBJ1-6; 7 bases are shared with TRBD1. V shed 4 bases and J 8 bases; nucleotides not matched to a gene: 8. Germline V gives CDR1 MNHEY, CDR2 SVGAGI. CDR3 length equals 15 residues.

CDR3: CASSLWTVSGANVLTF. CDR3 nucleotides: TGTGCCAGCAGCCTCTGGACAGTTTCTGGGGCCAACGTCCTGACTTTC. This chain uses TRBV7-9 with TRBJ2-6; D may be TRBD1 (6 bases). The CDR3 sequence is 16 residues long. Trimming shortened V by 5 bases and J by 1 base, and 12 bases separated the two germline ends. Per the germline V gene, CDR1 is SEHNR and CDR2 is FQNEAQ (reference sequence).

CDR3 region: CASSHTSSRQYF. The DNA of the CDR3 is TGTGCCAGCAGCCACACTAGCAGTCGGCAGTACTTC. The V gene is TRBV14, the J gene TRBJ2-7; weak D call: TRBD2 (6 bases). Germline V gene lookup returns CDR1 SGHDN and CDR2 FVKESK. The V end lost 3 bases, the J end lost 9 bases, and 12 bases lay between the germline ends. This CDR3 comprises 12 residues.

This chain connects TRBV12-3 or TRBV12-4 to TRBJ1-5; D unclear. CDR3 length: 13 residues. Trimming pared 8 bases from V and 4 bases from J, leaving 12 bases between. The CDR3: CASGQAANQPQHF. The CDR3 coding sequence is TGTGCCAGCGGGCAGGCAGCTAATCAGCCCCAGCATTTT.

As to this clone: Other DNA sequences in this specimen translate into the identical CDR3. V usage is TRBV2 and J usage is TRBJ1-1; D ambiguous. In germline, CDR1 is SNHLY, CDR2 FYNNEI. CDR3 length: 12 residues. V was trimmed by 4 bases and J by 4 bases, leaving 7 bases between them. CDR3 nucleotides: TGTGCCAGCAGTGGTGCGGGCACTGAAGCTTTCTTT. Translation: CASSGAGTEAFF.

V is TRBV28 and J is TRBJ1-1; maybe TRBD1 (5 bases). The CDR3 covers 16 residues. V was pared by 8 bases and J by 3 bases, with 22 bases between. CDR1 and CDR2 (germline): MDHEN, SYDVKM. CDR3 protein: CASPEAGRVGDTEAFF. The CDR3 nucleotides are TGTGCCAGCCCGGAGGCGGGGAGGGTGGGGGACACTGAAGCTTTCTTT.

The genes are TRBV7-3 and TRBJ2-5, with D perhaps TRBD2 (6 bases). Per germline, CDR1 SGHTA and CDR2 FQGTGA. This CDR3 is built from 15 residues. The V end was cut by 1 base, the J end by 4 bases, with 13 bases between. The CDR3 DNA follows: TGTGCCAGCAGCTTAAGGCACGGGGGAGGAGAGACCCAGTACTTC. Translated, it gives CASSLRHGGGETQYF.

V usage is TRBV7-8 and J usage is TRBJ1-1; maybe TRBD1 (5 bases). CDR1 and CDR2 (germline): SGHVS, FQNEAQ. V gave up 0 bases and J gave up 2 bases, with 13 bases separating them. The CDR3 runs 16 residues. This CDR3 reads CASSLAPRARNTEAFF. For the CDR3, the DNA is TGTGCCAGCAGCTTAGCCCCCAGGGCGAGAAACACTGAAGCTTTCTTT.

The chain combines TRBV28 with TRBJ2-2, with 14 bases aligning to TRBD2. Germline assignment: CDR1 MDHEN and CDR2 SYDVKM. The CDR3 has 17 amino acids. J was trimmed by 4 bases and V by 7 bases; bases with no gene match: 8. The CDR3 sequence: CASKTGLAGVITGELFF. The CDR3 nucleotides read TGTGCCAGCAAAACGGGACTAGCGGGGGTTATCACCGGGGAGCTGTTTTTT.

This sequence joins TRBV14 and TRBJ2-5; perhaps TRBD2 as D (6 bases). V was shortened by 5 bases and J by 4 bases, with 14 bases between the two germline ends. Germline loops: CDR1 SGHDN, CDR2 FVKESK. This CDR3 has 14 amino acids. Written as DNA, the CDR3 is TGTGCCAGCAGCTTTAGACTAGTCGGAGAGACCCAGTACTTC. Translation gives CASSFRLVGETQYF.

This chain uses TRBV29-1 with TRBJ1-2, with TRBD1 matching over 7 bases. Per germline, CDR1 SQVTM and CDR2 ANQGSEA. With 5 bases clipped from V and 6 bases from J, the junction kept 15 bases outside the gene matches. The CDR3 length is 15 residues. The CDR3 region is CSVRTGTANSDGYTF. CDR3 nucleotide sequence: TGCAGCGTTAGGACCGGGACAGCCAACTCCGATGGCTACACCTTC.

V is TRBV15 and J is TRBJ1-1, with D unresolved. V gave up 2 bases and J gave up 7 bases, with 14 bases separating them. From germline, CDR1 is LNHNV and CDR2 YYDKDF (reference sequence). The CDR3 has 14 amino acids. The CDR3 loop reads CATSRQVVGYEAFF. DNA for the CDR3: TGTGCCACCAGCAGACAGGTCGTTGGGTATGAAGCTTTCTTT.

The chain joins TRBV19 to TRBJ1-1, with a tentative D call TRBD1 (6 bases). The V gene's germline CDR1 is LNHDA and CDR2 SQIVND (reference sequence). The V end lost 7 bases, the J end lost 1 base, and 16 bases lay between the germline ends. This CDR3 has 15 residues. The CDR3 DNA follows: TGTGCCAGTACCATCCGCCCCAGGGGGAACACTGAAGCTTTCTTT. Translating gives CASTIRPRGNTEAFF.

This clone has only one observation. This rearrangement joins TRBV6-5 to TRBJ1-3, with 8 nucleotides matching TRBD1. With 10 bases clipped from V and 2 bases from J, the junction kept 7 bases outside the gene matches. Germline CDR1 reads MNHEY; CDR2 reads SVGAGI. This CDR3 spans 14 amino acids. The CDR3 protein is CATRTGLAGNTIYF. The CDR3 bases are TGTGCCACGCGGACAGGGCTTGCTGGAAACACCATATATTTT.

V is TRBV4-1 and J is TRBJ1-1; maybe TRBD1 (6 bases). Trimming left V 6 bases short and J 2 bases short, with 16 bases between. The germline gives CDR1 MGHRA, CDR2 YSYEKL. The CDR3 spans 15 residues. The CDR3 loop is CASRLDRTFNTEAFF. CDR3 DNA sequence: TGCGCCAGCAGACTTGACAGGACATTTAACACTGAAGCTTTCTTT.

In DNA, the CDR3 is TGTGCCAGCAGCCACGATAGGGGCACTGAAGCTTTCTTT. Translated: CASSHDRGTEAFF. V gene TRBV4-2 combines with J gene TRBJ1-1; tentative D call: TRBD1 (5 bases). V dropped 3 bases and J dropped 4 bases, with 9 bases sitting between them. The CDR3 length is 13 residues. Germline V CDR1 and CDR2: LGHNA, YNFKEQ.

The CDR3 region is CASSPRLNEKLFF. The DNA of the CDR3 is TGTGCCAGCAGCCCCCGACTTAATGAAAAACTGTTTTTT. The chain couples TRBV9 to TRBJ1-4; D ambiguous. V gave up 4 bases and J gave up 4 bases, with 8 bases separating them. Germline loops: CDR1 SGDLS, CDR2 YYNGEE. This CDR3 is built from 13 residues.

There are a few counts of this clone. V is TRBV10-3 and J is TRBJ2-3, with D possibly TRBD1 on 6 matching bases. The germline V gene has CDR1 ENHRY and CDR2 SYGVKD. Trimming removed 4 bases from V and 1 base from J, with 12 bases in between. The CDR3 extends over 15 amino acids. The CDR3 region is CAISGTTGGTDTQYF. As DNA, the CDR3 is TGTGCCATCAGTGGGACGACAGGTGGCACAGATACGCAGTATTTT.

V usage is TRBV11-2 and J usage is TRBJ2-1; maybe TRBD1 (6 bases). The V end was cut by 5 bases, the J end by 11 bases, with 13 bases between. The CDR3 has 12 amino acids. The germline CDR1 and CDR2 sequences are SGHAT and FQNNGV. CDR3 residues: CASSPHRAQQFF. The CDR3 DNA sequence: TGTGCCAGCAGCCCGCACAGGGCTCAGCAGTTCTTC.

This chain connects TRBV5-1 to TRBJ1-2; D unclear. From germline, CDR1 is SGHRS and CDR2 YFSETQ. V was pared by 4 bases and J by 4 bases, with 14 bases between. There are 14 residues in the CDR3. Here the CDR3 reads CASSPGGHGYGYTF. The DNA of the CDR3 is TGCGCCAGCAGCCCCGGAGGGCACGGCTATGGCTACACCTTC.

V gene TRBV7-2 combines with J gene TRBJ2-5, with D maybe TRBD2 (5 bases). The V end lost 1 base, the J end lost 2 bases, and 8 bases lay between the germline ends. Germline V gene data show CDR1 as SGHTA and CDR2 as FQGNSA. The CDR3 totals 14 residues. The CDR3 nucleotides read TGTGCCAGCAGCTTAGGTGGACTTCAAGAGACCCAGTACTTC. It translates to CASSLGGLQETQYF.

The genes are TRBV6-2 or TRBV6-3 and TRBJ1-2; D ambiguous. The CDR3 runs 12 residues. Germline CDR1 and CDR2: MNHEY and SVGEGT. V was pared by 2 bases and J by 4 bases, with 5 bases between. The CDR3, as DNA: TGTGCCAGCAGTTACGAAGCCTATGGCTACACCTTC. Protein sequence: CASSYEAYGYTF.

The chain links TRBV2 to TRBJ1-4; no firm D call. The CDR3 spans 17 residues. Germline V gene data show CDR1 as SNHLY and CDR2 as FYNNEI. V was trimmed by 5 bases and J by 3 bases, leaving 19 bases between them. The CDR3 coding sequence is TGTGCCAGCAGTCAACCGGTCAACATCGGGTCTAATGAAAAACTGTTTTTT. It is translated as CASSQPVNIGSNEKLFF.

The CDR3 nucleotides are TGTGCCAGCAGCTTGATGGGACAGCCTCAGCCCCAGCATTTT. Protein product: CASSLMGQPQPQHF. The genes are TRBV5-4 and TRBJ1-5, with 7 positions matching TRBD1. The CDR3 totals 14 residues. Germline V gene lookup returns CDR1 SGHNT and CDR2 YYREEE (reference sequence). With V trimmed by 1 base and J by 6 bases, 4 bases remained unmatched.